Described below is a single T cell receptor (beta chain) sequence and its context. There is no known antigen for this receptor. There are no base qualities to consult, and no much larger clone falls within one base. Libraries were constructed by the immunoSEQ multiplex PCR assay. DNA from the cultured, isolated CD4+ T cells was subjected to TCR beta CDR3 sequencing. As for the original processing: Non-productive TCR sequences were removed and reads were trimmed to the CDR3 region, keeping CDR3s of at least 7 amino acids. The MANAFEST web app was used to pick out antigen-specific clonotypes by comparing their expansion in peptide wells with that in reference cultures. To count as positive, a clone had to show expansion at FDR<0.05 compared with the reference and with all other wells, an odds ratio above 5, and a frequency above 0.1% in two replicate wells. Clonotypes significantly expanded in SARS-CoV-2 spike wells and in at least one common cold coronavirus spike condition were defined as cross-reactive. CDR3 similarity was assessed by Levenshtein distance with the stringdist R package, and unrooted trees were built with ape in R 3.6.1. TCRdb stores this immuneACCESS table with in-frame sequences only. Part of the clones is absent; in the studies checked, under half of the shortfall reflects unresolved V genes, and no reason is known for the rest. D and trimming were read from the DNA, whereas the V and J calls and clone size are those reported in that table. Here the sample has fewer than 30,000 clones; roughly 80% occur a single time. The ten largest clones take up 10% to 13% of the sample.

In the ViraFEST assay, PBMC were stimulated with viral peptide pools, and TCR sequencing was then used to find antigen-specific CD4+ T cell clonotypes based on their expansion. After about 10 days of culture, CD4+ T cells were isolated with the EasySep CD4+ T cell isolation kit. Negative nucleocapsid antibody results before and after vaccination confirmed that the healthy vaccine recipients had no prior SARS-CoV-2 infection. Each well held roughly 2.2 million PBMC cultured in IMDM containing around 5% human AB serum, 8.5 to 10 IU/ml IL-2 and gentamicin, along with 8 to 10 ug/ml peptides. On days 3 and 7, half of the culture medium was replaced with fresh IL-2-containing medium. Each peptide stimulation condition was cultured in triplicate wells unless otherwise noted. PBMC were separated from whole blood using Ficoll-Paque Plus gradient centrifugation and were then either cryopreserved at -140C or used fresh. Overlapping peptide pools spanned the spike proteins of SARS-CoV-2 and the common cold coronaviruses HCoV-NL63, HCoV-OC43 and HCoV-229E. Genomic DNA was extracted from cultured CD4+ T cells with the QIAamp micro DNA kit.

This entry is derived from a study of vaccination effects on CD4 cells after COVID-19 (dated by TCRdb to between 2020 and 2023). For the study in its entirety: Participants received two doses of either the BNT162b2 or the mRNA-1273 mRNA SARS-CoV-2 vaccine. SARS-CoV-2 spike-specific CD4+ TCR repertoires from before and after mRNA vaccination were compared in COVID-19 convalescent patients and in infection-naive vaccine recipients. Altogether, 10 COVID-19 convalescent patients and 4 SARS-CoV-2-naive healthy vaccine recipients made up the full study. In the study, cultures from other donors were sequenced using the Oncomine TCR Beta short-read assay on an Illumina iSeq 100.

Germline trimming: 4 bases from V, 7 bases from J; junction bases outside gene matches: 3. The germline V gene yields MNHEY for CDR1 and SVGAGI for CDR2. Spanning cysteine to phenylalanine, the CDR3 consists of 12 amino acids. The read is trimmed to its CDR3 DNA, 36 bases read in frame from base 1. Broad study findings and their caveats: Both infection-induced and vaccine-induced clones contracted markedly at late post-vaccination timepoints, which is consistent with waning T cell responses. Among healthy vaccine recipients, nearly all vaccine-induced clones were SARS-CoV-2 mono-reactive, and only 1 of 255 was cross-reactive with common cold coronaviruses. Limitations of the study were the small number of convalescent patients and the absence of early post-infection timepoints.

The material was CD4+ T cells from PBMCs cultured with HCoV-NL63 spike peptides, obtained before COVID-19 vaccination. The cell subset or site label, as the study defines it: HCoV-NL63 spike overlapping peptide pool stimulation. This sequence was found in a human donor who received a COVID-19 vaccine. The V and J segments used are TRBV6-5 and TRBJ1-1, with 7 junctional bases fitting TRBD1. The CDR3 region: CASSFRDSEAFF. The DNA sequence follows: TGTGCCAGCAGTTTCCGGGACAGTGAAGCTTTCTTT.